The sequence of this T cell receptor (beta chain) was determined in a study of CD8 T cells in ankylosing spondylitis. Whole-study findings and limits: Relatively scarce in peripheral blood, disease-linked clones were CD8+. Significantly higher representation of disease-linked clones was reported for matched ankylosing spondylitis synovial fluid. It appeared that ankylosing spondylitis blood was characterized by a TCR beta motif of under ten highly homologous variants.

V gave up 2 bases and J gave up 0 bases; unmatched junction bases: 3. The CDR3 has 16 amino acids. Worth noting for this clonotype: The antigen is not known.

In making TCR beta libraries, quantitative 5'-RACE with molecular barcodes was used. TCRdb itself ran the 5' RACE reads through MiXCR, one entry per CDR3 protein. The table has fewer than 500,000 distinct CDR3 sequences, roughly 27% seen once. This receptor was taken from a male donor with ankylosing spondylitis. The specimen sequenced was blood, either unsorted or a sorted T cell fraction (not recorded which). The chain employs TRBV12-3 or TRBV12-4 and TRBJ2-2; TRBD2 agrees at 7 bases. The CDR3 DNA sequence: TGTGCCAGCAGTTTATTTGCGGGGGCGAACACCGGGGAGCTGTTTTTT. Translated: CASSLFAGANTGELFF.